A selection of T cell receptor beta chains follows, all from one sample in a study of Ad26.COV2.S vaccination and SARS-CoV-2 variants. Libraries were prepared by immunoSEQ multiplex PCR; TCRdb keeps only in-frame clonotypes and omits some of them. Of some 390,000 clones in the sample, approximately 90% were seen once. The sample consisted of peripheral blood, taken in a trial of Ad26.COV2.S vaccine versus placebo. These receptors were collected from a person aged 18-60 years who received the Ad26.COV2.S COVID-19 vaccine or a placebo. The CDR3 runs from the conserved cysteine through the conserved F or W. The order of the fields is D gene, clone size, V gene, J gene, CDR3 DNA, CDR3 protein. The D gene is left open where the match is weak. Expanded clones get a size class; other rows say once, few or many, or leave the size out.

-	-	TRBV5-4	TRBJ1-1	TGTGCCAGCAGCTATCGGACCGCCGGTGAAGCTTTCTTT	CASSYRTAGEAFF
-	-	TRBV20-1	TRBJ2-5	TGCAGTGCCGAGACAGAGGGGACCCAGTACTTC	CSAETEGTQYF
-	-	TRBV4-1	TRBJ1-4	TGCGCCAGCAGCCAGATATGGCGAGTGGCTAATGAAAAACTGTTTTTT	CASSQIWRVANEKLFF
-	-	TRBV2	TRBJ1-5	TGTGCCAGCAGCGCAACAGGGTTTCAGCCCCAGCATTTT	CASSATGFQPQHF
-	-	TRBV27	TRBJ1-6	TGTGCCAGCAGTTTATACAGGAATTCACCCCTCCACTTT	CASSLYRNSPLHF
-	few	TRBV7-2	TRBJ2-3	TGTGCCAGCAAAATTGGTGGTGGAGATACGCAGTATTTT	CASKIGGGDTQYF
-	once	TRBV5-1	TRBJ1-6	TGCGCCAGCAGGCAGGGGACCGAGTATAATTCACCCCTCCACTTT	CASRQGTEYNSPLHF
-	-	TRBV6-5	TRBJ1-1	TGTGCAGGAGGGGCGGACAGGAACACTGAAGCTTTCTTT	CAGGADRNTEAFF
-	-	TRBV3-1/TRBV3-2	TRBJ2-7	TGTGCCAGCAGCCAAGACCCCGGGGAGGACACTTCCTACGAGCAGTACTTC	CASSQDPGEDTSYEQYF
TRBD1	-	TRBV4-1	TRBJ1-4	TGCGCCAGCAGCCAAGACGGGACAGGGTATATCGCAACTAATGAAAAACTGTTTTTT	CASSQDGTGYIATNEKLFF
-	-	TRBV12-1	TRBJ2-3	TGTGCCAGCAGTTCCTTGAGTAGCGGGGGGGTCCTACCCACAGATACGCAGTATTTT	CASSSLSSGGVLPTDTQYF
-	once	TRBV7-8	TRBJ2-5	TGTGCCAGCAAGCCTTGGACCAGGGCTGAAGAGACCCAGTACTTC	CASKPWTRAEETQYF
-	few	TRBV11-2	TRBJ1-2	TGTGCCAGCAGCTTGGGCGGGGATGGCTACACCTTC	CASSLGGDGYTF
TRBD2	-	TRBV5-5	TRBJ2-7	TGTGCCAGCAGCTTGGGGGTAGCGGGGGGCTACGAGCAGTACTTC	CASSLGVAGGYEQYF
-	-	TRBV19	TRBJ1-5	TGTGCCAGTAGTATGATCCAGGGTTATCAGCCCCAGCATTTT	CASSMIQGYQPQHF
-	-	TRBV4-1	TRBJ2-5	TGCGCCAGCAGCCAAGAGCCCGGTAGCGAGACCCAGTACTTC	CASSQEPGSETQYF
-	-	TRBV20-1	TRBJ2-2	TGCAGTGCTAGTCTAACAGAGACCGGGGAGCTGTTTTTT	CSASLTETGELFF
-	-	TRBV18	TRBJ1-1	TGTGCCAGCTCACTACAGGGAAAGGGAAGAGCTTTCTTT	CASSLQGKGRAFF
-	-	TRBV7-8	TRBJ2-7	TGTGCCAGCAGCTTCGATCTTGGGCGATCCTACGAGCAGTACTTC	CASSFDLGRSYEQYF
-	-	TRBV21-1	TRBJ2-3	TGTGCCAGCAGCAAAAGGCCGTTAGGATGTATTCCCGCGGTAGATACGCAGTATTTT	CASSKRPLGCIPAVDTQYF
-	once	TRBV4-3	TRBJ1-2	TGCGCCAGCAGCCAAGGGCAGGGTTATGGCTACACCTTC	CASSQGQGYGYTF
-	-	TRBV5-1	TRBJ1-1	TGCGCCAGCAGCTCCATGGACACTGAAGCTTTCTTT	CASSSMDTEAFF
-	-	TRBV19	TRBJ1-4	TGTGCCACCCGGAAGAGTACTAATGAAAAACTGTTTTTT	CATRKSTNEKLFF
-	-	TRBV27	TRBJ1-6	TGTGCCAGCAGTTTATTTGGGGGTACCAATTCACCCCTCCACTTT	CASSLFGGTNSPLHF
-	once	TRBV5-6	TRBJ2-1	TGTGCCAGCAGCTTGTATGGGGATTCGGGGGATGAGCAGTTCTTC	CASSLYGDSGDEQFF
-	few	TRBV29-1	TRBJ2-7	TGCAGCGTTGGGGGGGAGACCTACGAGCAGTACTTC	CSVGGETYEQYF
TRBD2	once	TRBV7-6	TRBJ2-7	TGTGCCAGCAGCCCGGGGGGTAGCGGTGTCTACGAGCAGTACTTC	CASSPGGSGVYEQYF
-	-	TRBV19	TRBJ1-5	TGTGCCTCTACGGGCCCACCTTTGGGCAATCAGCCCCAGCATTTT	CASTGPPLGNQPQHF
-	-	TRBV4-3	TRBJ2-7	TGCGCCAGCAGCCAAGATCCACGGGTGGGTCTGAACGAGCAGTACTTC	CASSQDPRVGLNEQYF
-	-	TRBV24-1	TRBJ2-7	TGTGCCACCAGCTCCGGCACCAAACCGTACGAGCAGTACTTC	CATSSGTKPYEQYF
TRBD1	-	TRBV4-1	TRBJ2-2	TGCGCCAGCAGCCAAGGGACAGGGAGCCTCGGGGAGCTGTTTTTT	CASSQGTGSLGELFF
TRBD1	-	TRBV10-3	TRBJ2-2	TGTGCCATCAAGCAACAGGGGCACGGGGAGCTGTTTTTT	CAIKQQGHGELFF
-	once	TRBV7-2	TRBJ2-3	TGTGCCAGCAGGTCCCGGACAGCCGGAGATACGCAGTATTTT	CASRSRTAGDTQYF
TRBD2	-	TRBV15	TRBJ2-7	TGTGCCACCAGCAGAGACCCACTAGCGGGGGCCTACGAGCAGTACTTC	CATSRDPLAGAYEQYF
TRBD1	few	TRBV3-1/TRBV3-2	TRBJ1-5	TGTGCCAGCAGCCCGGGGTCCGACAGGGCCCGGAGCAATCAGCCCCAGCATTTT	CASSPGSDRARSNQPQHF
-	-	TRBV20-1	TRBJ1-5	TGCAGTGCTAGTATATTGGCGGAGCCCCAGCATTTT	CSASILAEPQHF
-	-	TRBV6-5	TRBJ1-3	TGTGCCAGCAGGGGCCGTAGCTCTGGAAACACCATATATTTT	CASRGRSSGNTIYF
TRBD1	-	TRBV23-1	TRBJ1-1	TGCGCCAGCAGCCTGGACAGGGCGGTCACTGAAGCTTTCTTT	CASSLDRAVTEAFF
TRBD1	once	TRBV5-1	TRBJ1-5	TGCGCCAGCAGCTTGGAGGGGGACAGGAATCAGCCCCAGCATTTT	CASSLEGDRNQPQHF
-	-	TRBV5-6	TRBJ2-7	TGTGCCAGCAGCTTTAGTTCCTACGAGCAGTACTTC	CASSFSSYEQYF
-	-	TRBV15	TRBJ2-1	TGTGCCACCAGCAGAGAAAACAGTCCACAGTTCTTC	CATSRENSPQFF
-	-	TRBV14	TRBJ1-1	TGTGCCAGCAGCGAAGATGGCTTGCTGGGAAGGGGTTCTGAAGCTTTCTTT	CASSEDGLLGRGSEAFF
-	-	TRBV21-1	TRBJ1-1	TGTGCCAGCAGCAAACCACCTAACCTCCAGGGACACACTGAAGCTTTCTTT	CASSKPPNLQGHTEAFF
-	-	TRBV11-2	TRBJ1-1	TGTGCCAGCAGCAAAAAGACCTACACTGAAGCTTTCTTT	CASSKKTYTEAFF
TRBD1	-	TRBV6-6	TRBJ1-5	TGTGCCAGCACAACCGGAGCAGGGGGCTTTAGGCAGCCCCAGCATTTT	CASTTGAGGFRQPQHF
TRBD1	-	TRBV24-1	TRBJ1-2	TGTGCCACCAGTGACCCGGGACAGGGTAACTATGGCTACACCTTC	CATSDPGQGNYGYTF
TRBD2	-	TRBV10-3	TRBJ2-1	TGTGCCATCAGTGGGACTAGCGGGGTCTACAATGAGCAGTTCTTC	CAISGTSGVYNEQFF
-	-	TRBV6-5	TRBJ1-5	TGTGCCAGCAGTTACCAGCAGGGTCTGGATCAGCCCCAGCATTTT	CASSYQQGLDQPQHF
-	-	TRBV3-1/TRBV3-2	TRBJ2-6	TGTGCCAGCAGCCAAGGGACGGGGGCCAACGTCCTGACTTTC	CASSQGTGANVLTF
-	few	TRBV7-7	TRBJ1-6	TGTGCCAGCAGTCTTGAGCGGGGAGGACCTTTTTTTTCACCCCTCCACTTT	CASSLERGGPFFSPLHF
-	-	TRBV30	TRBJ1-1	TGTGCCTGGAGTGTCCCGGGGGGGGCCGCTGAAGCTTTCTTT	CAWSVPGGAAEAFF
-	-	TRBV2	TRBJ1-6	TGTGCCAGCAGCCTAGGAGGAGAGGTCGATTCACCCCTCCACTTT	CASSLGGEVDSPLHF
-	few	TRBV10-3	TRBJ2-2	TGTGCCACCAAACCTGGGGGGAACACCGGGGAGCTGTTTTTT	CATKPGGNTGELFF
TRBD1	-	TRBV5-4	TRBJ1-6	TGTGCCAGCAGCCCCCGACAGGGCTCACCCCTCCACTTT	CASSPRQGSPLHF
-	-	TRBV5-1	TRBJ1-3	TGCGCCAGCAGCCCCGAGGGACGGCACTCTGGAAACACCATATATTTT	CASSPEGRHSGNTIYF
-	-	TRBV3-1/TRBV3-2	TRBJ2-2	TGTGCCAGCAGCCAAAACAGGTTCACCGGGGAGCTGTTTTTT	CASSQNRFTGELFF
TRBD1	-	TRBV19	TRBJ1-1	TGTGCCAGTAGTAAGTACAGGGGTGTTGAAGCTTTCTTT	CASSKYRGVEAFF
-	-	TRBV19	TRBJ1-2	TGTGCCAGTAGCATCGGACTCTCAGCCCTTGGCTACACCTTC	CASSIGLSALGYTF